The rows below give T cell receptor beta chains drawn from one sample of a study of high-grade serous ovarian cancer treatment subgroups. This table comes from immunoSEQ multiplex PCR, and its TCRdb copy is limited to in-frame clones, with some not included. The sample holds about 4,000 clones; approximately 71% are singletons and the top ten take 9.5% to 15%. The sequencing input was tumor tissue. Every receptor here comes from a human donor with high-grade serous ovarian cancer. The CDR3 runs from the conserved cysteine through the conserved F or W. Each record gives: J gene, V gene, CDR3 protein.

>TRBJ1-2|TRBV29-1
CSVADRSYGYTF
>TRBJ2-1|TRBV5-1
CASSFLFGLANINEQFF
>TRBJ2-7|TRBV15
CATSRGQGKSYEQYF
>TRBJ1-3|TRBV5-4
CASSLGGTSSGNTIYF
>TRBJ2-1|TRBV5-1
CASSLGQLDEQFF
>TRBJ2-7|TRBV6-6
CATLGIGYEQYF
>TRBJ2-4|TRBV7-2
CASSLGVNRAVDIQYF
>TRBJ2-7|TRBV4-1
CASSQLQTRDRGPGEQYF
>TRBJ2-7|TRBV5-1
CASSTGTGEQYF
>TRBJ2-1|TRBV10-1
CASSPGQGGFYNEQFF
>TRBJ1-1|TRBV4-3
CASSQEGTGRSTEAFF
>TRBJ2-3|TRBV19
CASSPLGQGPDTQYF
>TRBJ2-2|TRBV7-6
CASSLGPSPRQDTGELFF
>TRBJ2-2|TRBV7-9
CASSSGQTNTGELFF
>TRBJ1-1|TRBV7-2
CASSSFTGGTEAFF
>TRBJ1-2|TRBV7-2
CASSYRGVGYTF
>TRBJ2-1|TRBV9
CASRGGNEQFF
>TRBJ2-1|TRBV6-4
CASSVAGGSYNEQFF
>TRBJ2-2|TRBV11-2
CASSLYPSGGLNTGELFF
>TRBJ1-1|TRBV6-5
CASSPQGRTTEAFF
>TRBJ1-2|TRBV7-8
CASSYRGRGGYTF
>TRBJ2-5|TRBV5-6
CASSLPQGRKETQYF
>TRBJ1-5|TRBV9
CASSAPAGKDQPQHF
>TRBJ2-7|TRBV19
CASSTRFRYEQYF
>TRBJ1-6|TRBV2
CASSAYLLFYNSPLHF
>TRBJ2-7|TRBV7-8
CASSLGGTGWDSRVYEQYF
>TRBJ2-3|TRBV2
CASLKTSSTDTQYF
>TRBJ2-2|TRBV9
CASSVRQNTGELFF
>TRBJ1-5|TRBV5-1
CASSSGQPNQPQHF
>TRBJ2-5|TRBV15
CATSRADGETQYF
>TRBJ1-4|TRBV5-5
CASSPSRQTTNEKLFF
>TRBJ2-7|TRBV7-8
CASSLVGTSYEQYF
>TRBJ2-5|TRBV9
CASSVASAGGEETQYF
>TRBJ1-2|TRBV7-6
CASSALDRGYGYTF
>TRBJ1-1|TRBV6-5
CASSRDRVTYTEAFF
>TRBJ2-5|TRBV4-1
CASSQLQTRDRGPGEQYF
>TRBJ2-3|TRBV7-8
CASSLLRGGSTDTQYF
>TRBJ2-3|TRBV6-1
CASSEGTASTDTQYF
>TRBJ2-3|TRBV29-1
CSGGQGTDTQYF